Listed here are 15 T cell receptor beta chains from one sample, sequenced in a study of cytomegalovirus exposure and HLA in healthy donors. PCR employed 60 Vbeta and 13 Jbeta primers. Generated by immunoSEQ multiplex PCR, the TCRdb table keeps only in-frame clones and is missing some. The sample has almost 200,000 clones, 70% to 80% seen once. Sequencing was performed on PBMCs. All receptors come from a male donor in good health and CMV-seropositive.

The rearrangement uses TRBV6-1 and TRBJ2-3, with 12 positions matching TRBD2. The CDR3 covers 16 residues. V gave up 4 bases and J gave up 5 bases; unmatched junction bases: 7. Germline CDR1 and CDR2: MNHNS and SASEGT. CDR3 in amino acids: CASSVLAGGPVDTQYF. The CDR3 DNA sequence: TGTGCCAGCAGTGTCCTAGCGGGGGGGCCAGTAGATACGCAGTATTTT.

J is TRBJ1-6 and V is TRBV2; D may be TRBD1 (5 bases). CDR3 length: 15 amino acids. The germline V and J ends were trimmed by 9 bases and 1 base, with 13 bases remaining between them. Germline assignment: CDR1 SNHLY and CDR2 FYNNEI. CDR3 in amino acids: CARRDGLSYNSPLHF. CDR3 DNA: TGTGCCAGGCGGGACGGCCTTTCCTATAATTCACCCCTCCACTTT.

This clone was counted between two and nine times. The V gene is TRBV2, the J gene TRBJ2-1; the D gene is possibly TRBD2 (5 bases). V lost 6 bases and J lost 0, with 9 bases in between. The CDR3 extends over 14 amino acids. Germline V gene sequence: CDR1 SNHLY, CDR2 FYNNEI. CDR3 amino acids: CASRGDSSYNEQFF. Here the CDR3 DNA reads TGTGCCAGCAGGGGAGATAGCTCCTACAATGAGCAGTTCTTC. The entire variable domain, with the rest obtained from reference TRBV2 and TRBJ2-1, is as follows: EPEVTQTPSHQVTQMGQEVILRCVPISNHLYFYWYRQILGQKVEFLVSFYNNEISEKSEIFDDQFSVERPDGSNFTLKIRSTKLEDSAMYFCASRGDSSYNEQFFGPGTRLTVL.

The chain joins TRBV2 to TRBJ2-3; 7 nucleotides match TRBD1. The CDR3 has 14 residues. The germline gives CDR1 SNHLY, CDR2 FYNNEI. V shed 5 bases, J shed 2 bases, and the junction held 4 bases outside the gene matches. The CDR3 reads CASSRQGLTDTQYF. The CDR3 DNA reads TGTGCCAGCAGTCGACAGGGCCTCACAGATACGCAGTATTTT.

Comments on this clone: The junction shows a germline mismatch at one end, possibly a read error. The gene calls are TRBV19 and TRBJ2-7, with TRBD2 matching over 10 bases. Germline lookup yields CDR1 LNHDA and CDR2 SQIVND (reference sequence). The CDR3 extends over 15 amino acids. The CDR3 DNA sequence: TGTGCCAGTAGTATGAGCGGGGGGGGCTCCTACGGGCAGTACTTC. Its protein product is CASSMSGGGSYGQYF.

This clone has just a few counts. The V gene is TRBV7-9, the J gene TRBJ1-6; 7 bases match TRBD1. This CDR3 is 17 amino acids long. V was pared by 5 bases and J by 7 bases, with 14 bases of the junction left unmatched. Germline CDR1 reads SEHNR; CDR2 reads FQNEAQ (reference sequence). The CDR3 coding sequence is TGTGCCAGCAGCGCAACGGGCGACAGGGAAGCCAATTCACCCCTCCACTTT. Translating it yields CASSATGDREANSPLHF.

The chain combines TRBV7-2 with TRBJ1-3; no clear D gene. The CDR3 loop spans 13 amino acids. CDR1 is SGHTA and CDR2 is FQGNSA in the germline V gene. V was trimmed by 5 bases and J by 2 bases, leaving 7 bases between them. Here the CDR3 reads CASSPRAGNTIYF. In nucleotides, the CDR3 is TGTGCCAGCAGCCCACGGGCTGGAAACACCATATATTTT.

This chain connects TRBV12-5 to TRBJ1-1; 7 bases align to TRBD1. V lost 0 bases to trimming and J lost 7 bases; unmatched junction nucleotides: 5. The CDR3 has 14 amino acids. Germline CDR1 LGHNT, CDR2 FRNRAP. The CDR3 spells CASGLVDRAGEAFF. CDR3 coding DNA: TGTGCTAGTGGTTTGGTAGACAGGGCGGGTGAAGCTTTCTTT.

V gene TRBV30 combines with J gene TRBJ1-1, with TRBD1 as a possible D gene (6 bases). This CDR3 has 16 residues. CDR1 is GTSNPN and CDR2 is SVGIG in the germline V gene (reference sequence). V lost 0 bases and J lost 0, with 14 bases in between. The CDR3 DNA is TGTGCCTGGAGTGTAAGACTAACAGGGATGAACACTGAAGCTTTCTTT. Translated, it gives CAWSVRLTGMNTEAFF.

This chain joins TRBV5-4 and TRBJ2-3; D remains unclear. CDR1 and CDR2 from the germline V gene are SGHNT and YYREEE (reference sequence). Trimming pared 4 bases from V and 0 bases from J, leaving 12 bases between. The CDR3 is 15 amino acids. The CDR3 loop is CASSPYLSSTDTQYF. CDR3 nucleotides: TGTGCCAGCAGCCCCTATCTCTCTAGCACAGATACGCAGTATTTT.

The V and J genes are TRBV7-3 and TRBJ2-5; the D gene is possibly TRBD2 (5 bases). CDR3 length: 13 residues. Trimming cost V 5 bases and J 3 bases, with 10 bases left between them. In germline, CDR1 is SGHTA, CDR2 FQGTGA. CDR3 sequence reads: CASSPDGKETQYF. The DNA of the CDR3 is TGTGCCAGCAGCCCGGACGGGAAAGAGACCCAGTACTTC. The whole variable domain, remainder taken from reference TRBV7-3 and TRBJ2-5, is GAGVSQTPSNKVTEKGKYVELRCDPISGHTALYWYRQSLGQGPEFLIYFQGTGAADDSGLPNDRFFAVRPEGSVSTLKIQRTERGDSAVYLCASSPDGKETQYFGPGTRLLVL.

The chain carries TRBV7-2 and TRBJ1-1; a possible D gene is TRBD1 (5 bases). Per germline, CDR1 SGHTA and CDR2 FQGNSA. V was trimmed by 0 bases and J by 8 bases, leaving 10 bases between them. The CDR3 sequence is 13 residues long. The CDR3 sequence: CASSLAQRGEAFF. DNA for the CDR3: TGTGCCAGCAGCTTAGCGCAAAGGGGAGAAGCTTTCTTT.

Only one count was recorded for this clone. The rearrangement joins TRBV14 to TRBJ2-1; a weak D match, TRBD2 (5 bases). CDR1 is SGHDN and CDR2 is FVKESK in the germline V gene. V was cut by 1 base and J by 4 bases, with 14 bases left in between. The CDR3 is 16 amino acids. CDR3 DNA: TGTGCCAGCAGCCAAGTTGGACGGGGAAAATACAATGAGCAGTTCTTC. This sequence encodes CASSQVGRGKYNEQFF.

The chain employs TRBV18 and TRBJ1-1; D remains unclear. Trimming shortened V by 2 bases and J by 1 base, and 5 bases separated the two germline ends. CDR3 length: 13 residues. CDR1 and CDR2 (germline): KGHSH, LQKENI. The CDR3 loop is CASSPTRNTEAFF. The DNA for the CDR3 is TGTGCCAGCTCACCAACGAGGAACACTGAAGCTTTCTTT.

Remarks on this clone: One junction end disagrees with the germline gene, perhaps due to a read error. The chain couples TRBV7-9 to TRBJ1-2; tentatively, D is TRBD1 (6 bases). Germline V CDR1 and CDR2: SEHNR, FQNEAQ (reference sequence). This CDR3 has 15 amino acids. The CDR3 is CSSSLGGGSGYGYTF. As DNA, the CDR3 is TGTTCCAGCAGCTTAGGGGGGGGCTCAGGCTATGGCTACACCTTC.